Below, 12 T cell receptor beta chains from the same sample are listed, as sequenced in a study of blood T cell repertoires in COVID-19. The method was immunoSEQ multiplex PCR; TCRdb's version includes in-frame clones alone and lacks a portion of them. The sample carries roughly 250,000 clones, roughly 88% recorded once. The sequenced sample was PBMCs or T cells enriched from blood (not recorded which). The source of these receptors is a woman aged 35 to 49 with acute COVID-19.

This chain joins TRBV29-1 and TRBJ2-3, with 9 nucleotides matching TRBD2. Looked up from germline, CDR1 is SQVTM and CDR2 is ANQGSEA. Unmatched junction bases numbered 3, after V lost 2 bases and J lost 0 bases. CDR3 length: 15 amino acids. Written as DNA, the CDR3 is TGCAGCGTTGAATGGCTAGCGGGAAGCACAGATACGCAGTATTTT. Translating it yields CSVEWLAGSTDTQYF.

V gene TRBV27 combines with J gene TRBJ1-1; D is possibly TRBD1 (5 bases). The V gene lost 5 bases and the J gene lost 0 bases, with 16 bases spanning the gap. CDR3 length: 16 residues. Germline-derived CDR1 and CDR2 are MNHEY and SMNVEV (reference sequence). CDR3: CASSRKRGPMNTEAFF. CDR3 sequence (DNA): TGTGCCAGCAGTCGAAAAAGGGGCCCCATGAACACTGAAGCTTTCTTT.

The CDR3 is CASSVGAGGGYNEQFF. Here the CDR3 DNA reads TGTGCCAGCAGCGTAGGAGCGGGAGGAGGCTACAATGAGCAGTTCTTC. This chain joins TRBV9 and TRBJ2-1; 9 bases map to TRBD2. The CDR3 is 16 residues long. With V trimmed by 0 bases and J by 3 bases, 4 bases remained unmatched. Germline lookup yields CDR1 SGDLS and CDR2 YYNGEE.

Notes on this clone: Other DNA variants within this sample encode the same CDR3. This chain uses TRBV5-1 with TRBJ2-5; 10 nucleotides match TRBD1. Germline CDR1 SGHRS, CDR2 YFSETQ. The CDR3 spans 15 residues. The V and J ends lost 0 bases and 4 bases, in that order; junction bases with no gene match: 3. Written as DNA, the CDR3 is TGCGCCAGCAGCTTGGGACAGGGGGCAGGAGAGACCCAGTACTTC. It specifies CASSLGQGAGETQYF.

The J gene is TRBJ1-5, the V gene TRBV19; no clear D. Trimming took 1 base from V and 1 from J, leaving 8 bases between them. CDR1 is LNHDA, CDR2 SQIVND, per germline (reference sequence). The CDR3 length is 15 residues. In DNA form, the CDR3 reads TGTGCCAGTAGTATAGGACTTTTGAGCAATCAGCCCCAGCATTTT. Translation gives CASSIGLLSNQPQHF.

The table lists this clone with a count of one. The chain combines TRBV30 with TRBJ1-2; TRBD1 matches 8 bases. CDR1 is GTSNPN, CDR2 SVGIG, per germline (reference sequence). The junction had 11 bases not matched to a gene; V was cut back by 8 bases and J by 6 bases. This CDR3 region has 13 residues. This chain's CDR3 is CARTDRASHGYTF. The CDR3 DNA reads as TGTGCCCGCACGGACAGGGCGTCTCATGGCTACACCTTC.

The chain is built from TRBV7-9 and TRBJ1-6; 9 bases agree with TRBD1. The CDR3 contains 15 residues. The germline CDR1 and CDR2 sequences are SEHNR and FQNEAQ (reference sequence). J was trimmed by 10 bases and V by 5 bases; bases with no gene match: 9. CDR3 amino acids: CASSQGDRARSPLHF. The CDR3 region has the DNA TGTGCCAGCAGCCAGGGGGACAGGGCACGGTCACCCCTCCACTTT.

The rearrangement uses TRBV10-3 and TRBJ2-7, with a possible D match to TRBD2 (5 bases). This CDR3 has 15 amino acids. Trimming cost V 0 bases and J 4 bases, with 13 bases left between them. Looked up from germline, CDR1 is ENHRY and CDR2 is SYGVKD. Here the CDR3 DNA reads TGTGCCATCAGTGAGTCAATAGGAGGCGTATACGAGCAGTACTTC. This encodes CAISESIGGVYEQYF.

V is TRBV3-1 (or the pseudogene TRBV3-2) and J is TRBJ2-1; 9 positions agree with TRBD2. The V gene end was trimmed by 0 bases and the J gene end by 5 bases; junction bases not matched to a gene: 5. CDR3 length: 16 amino acids. Per the germline V gene, CDR1 is LGHDT and CDR2 is YNNKEL (reference sequence). The CDR3 here is CASSQDAGLADNEQFF. Written as DNA, the CDR3 is TGTGCCAGCAGCCAAGACGCGGGACTAGCAGACAATGAGCAGTTCTTC.

The CDR3 loop reads CASSLGGTGPLNTEAFF. The CDR3 DNA follows: TGTGCCAGCAGCTTAGGGGGGACAGGGCCTCTTAACACTGAAGCTTTCTTT. This chain links TRBV7-2 with TRBJ1-1; TRBD1 matches 9 bases. The CDR3 runs 17 residues. Germline CDR1 SGHTA, CDR2 FQGNSA. With V trimmed by 1 base and J by 2 bases, 8 bases remained unmatched.

This rearrangement joins TRBV18 to TRBJ2-3; TRBD2 might be the D (5 bases). Trimming cost V 6 bases and J 13 bases, with 14 bases left between them. This CDR3 has 11 residues. Germline V CDR1 and CDR2: KGHSH, LQKENI. The CDR3 coding sequence is TGTGCCAGCTCCACCTTAGCCGGGGAGTATTTT. It codes for CASSTLAGEYF.

The gene calls are TRBV3-1 (or the pseudogene TRBV3-2) and TRBJ1-2, with 7 bases that match TRBD1. Germline-derived CDR1 and CDR2 are LGHDT and YNNKEL (reference sequence). Unmatched junction bases numbered 12, after V lost 7 bases and J lost 1 base. This CDR3 has 16 residues. DNA for the CDR3: TGTGCCAGCACCTCCGATCCTGGGACAGTTAACTATGGCTACACCTTC. Translation gives CASTSDPGTVNYGYTF.